This T cell receptor (beta chain) was recorded in a study of OX40 agonist ivuxolimab in advanced cancers. Looking at the study overall: Ivuxolimab was a fully human IgG2 agonistic monoclonal antibody targeting the costimulatory receptor OX40 (CD134). Intravenous ivuxolimab was administered to patients every 2 weeks at six dose levels: 0.01, 0.1, 0.3, 1.5, 3 and 10 mg/kg. Of the roughly 52 dose-escalation patients, hepatocellular carcinoma was present in about 20, melanoma in approximately 15, renal cell carcinoma in 9 and head and neck cancer in 9. A male proportion of 82.7% and a mean age of 60 years, ranging from about 23 to 79, were recorded for the dose-escalation cohort. Prior anti-PD-1, anti-PD-L1 or anti-CTLA-4 therapy was permitted, and approximately 39% of dose-escalation patients had received checkpoint inhibitors. Partial responses occurred in three dose-escalation patients: two with cutaneous melanoma and one with hepatocellular carcinoma. The point of sequencing TCRbeta in the periphery was to test whether ivuxolimab changed TCR sequence diversity and drove clonal T-cell expansion. The paper describes the monotherapy dose-escalation part (N = 52 patients) of the phase I trial of ivuxolimab. What the work shows at the level of the full study, not this receptor alone: At doses of 0.1 to 3.0 mg/kg, clonal expansion of both CD4+ and CD8+ T cells in blood was seen between baseline and week 6. Low levels of normalized T-cell clonal expansion were also shown by some nonresponding patients. On average, CD8+ T cells showed more expanded clones than CD4+ T cells after ivuxolimab. In the 0.1-3.0 mg/kg groups, partial responders had among the lowest normalized peripheral clonal expansion, particularly in CD8+ T cells. Antigen specificity was not determined for the clonally expanded peripheral T cells.

Genomic DNA was isolated from the sorted cells so that the TCRbeta CDR3 region could be sequenced. The immunoSEQ Assay was used to sequence the TCRbeta CDR3 regions. This immuneACCESS table, as held by TCRdb, lists in-frame sequences with V and J called but not all clones. Of the missing ones, under half trace to an unresolved V gene in checked studies; the others have no known cause. For this sample the table gives 50,000 to 70,000 clones, of which 93% were detected only once. About 20% of the sample is in the top ten clones. Patients with autoimmune disease history or receiving systemic immunosuppression were excluded from the trial. Peripheral blood for TCR sequencing was collected from all dose cohorts at baseline, on cycle 4 day 1, and on cycle 7 day 1. The samples were drawn from a first-in-human, open-label, multicenter phase I dose-escalation trial of ivuxolimab. Adults with locally advanced or metastatic head and neck squamous cell, hepatocellular, melanoma or renal cell carcinoma were enrolled in the trial. CD4+ and CD8+ T cells were sorted separately from peripheral blood before TCR sequencing.

In this sample, this clone turned up a few times. What antigen it recognizes has not been identified. No base quality information exists; no much larger clone differs at one position. V ends up 1 base short and J 0 bases short, with an unmatched junction base count of 1. CDR1 and CDR2 (SEHNR, FQNEAQ) derive from the germline V gene (reference sequence). Including cysteine and phenylalanine, the CDR3 has 15 amino acids. Only the CDR3 portion is preserved as DNA: 45 bases, with reading frame beginning at the first base. Recombination linked TRBV7-9 to TRBJ2-7, with TRBD1 matching 9 junction bases. The material sequenced was CD4+ or CD8+ T cells sorted from blood, taken in a trial of the OX40 agonist ivuxolimab. The TCR was taken from an adult with an advanced solid tumor such as melanoma, head and neck, liver or kidney cancer. The DNA sequence is given as TGTGCCAGCAGCTTAGAACAGGGGGCCTCCTACGAGCAGTACTTC. This encodes CASSLEQGASYEQYF.